Listed here is a single T cell receptor beta chain. No antigen is known for it. This sample was taken from a study of shared clonotypes between healthy human individuals. Regarding the study as a whole: Sampling covered nothing but blood. Tissue TCR repertoires likely differ from those found in blood. Non-shared clonotypes displayed generation probabilities falling below those of clonotypes present in all four donors.

200 ng DNA, around 30,000 T cell genomes, went into each sorted-subset replicate PCR. Assay used: immunoSEQ multiplex PCR; TCRdb lists only in-frame clones, some missing. The top ten clones hold around 1.8% of a sample with 650,000 to 800,000 clones, roughly 72% of them seen once. The CDR3 totals 14 residues. Germline-derived CDR1 and CDR2 are MNHNS and SASEGT. The trim removed 6 bases at V and 1 base at J, leaving 5 bases unmatched. The receptor comes from a woman under 40 in good health. Sequencing was done on a sample of memory CD4+ T cells sorted from blood. Subset of the sample: CD45RA-negative fraction. V is TRBV6-1 and J is TRBJ1-1; TRBD1 aligns across 7 bases. The CDR3 region is CASRTGTANTEAFF. CDR3 sequence (DNA): TGTGCCAGCAGAACCGGGACAGCGAACACTGAAGCTTTCTTT.